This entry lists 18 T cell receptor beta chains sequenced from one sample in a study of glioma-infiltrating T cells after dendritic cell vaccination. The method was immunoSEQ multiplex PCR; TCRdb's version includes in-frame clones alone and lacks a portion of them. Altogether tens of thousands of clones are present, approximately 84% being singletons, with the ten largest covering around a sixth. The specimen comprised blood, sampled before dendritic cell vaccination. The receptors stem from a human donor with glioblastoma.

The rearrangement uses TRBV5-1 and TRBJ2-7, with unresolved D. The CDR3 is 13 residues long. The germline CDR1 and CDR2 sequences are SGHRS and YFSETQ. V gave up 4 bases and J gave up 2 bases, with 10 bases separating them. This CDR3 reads CASSHRDPYEQYF. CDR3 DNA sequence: TGCGCCAGCAGCCACAGAGACCCCTACGAGCAGTACTTC. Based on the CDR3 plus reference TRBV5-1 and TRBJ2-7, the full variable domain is KAGVTQTPRYLIKTRGQQVTLSCSPISGHRSVSWYQQTPGQGLQFLFEYFSETQRNKGNFPGRFSGRQFSNSRSEMNVSTLELGDSALYLCASSHRDPYEQYFGPGTRLTVT.

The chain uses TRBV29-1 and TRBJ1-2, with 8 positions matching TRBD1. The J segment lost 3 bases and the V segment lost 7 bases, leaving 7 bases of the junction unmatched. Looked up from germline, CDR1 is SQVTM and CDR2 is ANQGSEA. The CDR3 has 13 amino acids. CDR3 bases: TGCAGCGCTGCAGGGGGCGAGGACTATGGCTACACCTTC. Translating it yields CSAAGGEDYGYTF.

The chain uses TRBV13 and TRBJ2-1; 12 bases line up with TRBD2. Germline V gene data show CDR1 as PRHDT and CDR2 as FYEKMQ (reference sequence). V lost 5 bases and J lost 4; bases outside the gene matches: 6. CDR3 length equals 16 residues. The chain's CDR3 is CASSPETSGRYNEQFF. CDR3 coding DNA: TGTGCCAGCAGCCCAGAGACTAGCGGGAGATACAATGAGCAGTTCTTC.

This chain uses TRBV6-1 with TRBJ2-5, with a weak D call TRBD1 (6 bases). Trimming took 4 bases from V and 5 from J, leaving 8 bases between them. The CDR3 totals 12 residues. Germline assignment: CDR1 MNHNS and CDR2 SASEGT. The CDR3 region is CASSVGAETQYF. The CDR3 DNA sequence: TGTGCCAGCAGTGTGGGGGCGGAGACCCAGTACTTC.

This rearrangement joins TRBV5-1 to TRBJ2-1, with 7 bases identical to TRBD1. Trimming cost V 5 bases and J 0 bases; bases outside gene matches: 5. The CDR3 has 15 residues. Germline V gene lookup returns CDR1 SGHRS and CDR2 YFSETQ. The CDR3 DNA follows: TGCGCCAGCAGAGACAGGGCGAGCTCCTACAATGAGCAGTTCTTC. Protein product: CASRDRASSYNEQFF.

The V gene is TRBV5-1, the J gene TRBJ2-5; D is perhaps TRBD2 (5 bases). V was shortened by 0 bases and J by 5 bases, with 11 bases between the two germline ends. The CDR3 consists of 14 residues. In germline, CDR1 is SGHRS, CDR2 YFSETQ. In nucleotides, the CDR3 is TGCGCCAGCAGCTTGGGTGCGGGTGGGGAGACCCAGTACTTC. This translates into CASSLGAGGETQYF.

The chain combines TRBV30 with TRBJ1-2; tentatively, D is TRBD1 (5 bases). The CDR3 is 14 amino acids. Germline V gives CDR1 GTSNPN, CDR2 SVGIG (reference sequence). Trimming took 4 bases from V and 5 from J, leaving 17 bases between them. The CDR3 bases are TGTGCCTGGAAAGAGCCTGATCGGGGGTATGGCTACACCTTC. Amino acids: CAWKEPDRGYGYTF.

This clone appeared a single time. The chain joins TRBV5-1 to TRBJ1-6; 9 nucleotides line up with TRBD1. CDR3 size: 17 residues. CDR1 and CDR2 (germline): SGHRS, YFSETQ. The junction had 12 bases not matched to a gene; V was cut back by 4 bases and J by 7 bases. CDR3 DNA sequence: TGCGCCAGCAGCCCGCGGTATGGGACAGGGCCCAATTCACCCCTCCACTTT. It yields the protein CASSPRYGTGPNSPLHF.

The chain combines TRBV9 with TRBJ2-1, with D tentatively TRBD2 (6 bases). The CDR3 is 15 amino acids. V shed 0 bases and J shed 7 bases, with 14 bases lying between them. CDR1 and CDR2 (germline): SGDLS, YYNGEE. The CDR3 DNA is TGTGCCAGCAGCGTAGGAGCTAGCGTCTCTAATGAGCAGTTCTTC. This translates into CASSVGASVSNEQFF. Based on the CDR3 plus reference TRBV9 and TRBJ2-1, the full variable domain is DSGVTQTPKHLITATGQRVTLRCSPRSGDLSVYWYQQSLDQGLQFLIQYYNGEERAKGNILERFSAQQFPDLHSELNLSSLELGDSALYFCASSVGASVSNEQFFGPGTRLTVL.

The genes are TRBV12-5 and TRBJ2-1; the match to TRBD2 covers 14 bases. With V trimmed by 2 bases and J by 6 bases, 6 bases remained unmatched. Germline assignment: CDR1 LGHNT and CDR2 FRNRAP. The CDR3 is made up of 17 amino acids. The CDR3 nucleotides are TGTGCTAGTGGTTTGAGACCGGGACTAGCGGGAGCCAATGAGCAGTTCTTC. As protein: CASGLRPGLAGANEQFF.

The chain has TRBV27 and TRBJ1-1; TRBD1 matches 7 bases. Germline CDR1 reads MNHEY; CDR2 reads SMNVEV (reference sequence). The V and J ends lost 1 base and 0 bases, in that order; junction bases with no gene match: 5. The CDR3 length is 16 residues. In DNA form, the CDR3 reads TGTGCCAGCAGTTTATACCCGGACAGGCTGAACACTGAAGCTTTCTTT. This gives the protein CASSLYPDRLNTEAFF.

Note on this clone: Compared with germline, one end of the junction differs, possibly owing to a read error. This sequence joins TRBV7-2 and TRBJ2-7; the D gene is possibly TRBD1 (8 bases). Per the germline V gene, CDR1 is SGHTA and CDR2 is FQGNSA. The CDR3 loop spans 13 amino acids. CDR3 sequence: CASSPDPGTGLGF. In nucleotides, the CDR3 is TGTGCCAGCAGCCCCGATCCCGGGACAGGACTAGGGTTC.

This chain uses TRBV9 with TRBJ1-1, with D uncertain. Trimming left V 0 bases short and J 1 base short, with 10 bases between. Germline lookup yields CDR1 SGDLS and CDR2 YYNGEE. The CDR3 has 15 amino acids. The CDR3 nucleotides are TGTGCCAGCAGCGTAGGTTTACGCGAGAACACTGAAGCTTTCTTT. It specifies CASSVGLRENTEAFF.

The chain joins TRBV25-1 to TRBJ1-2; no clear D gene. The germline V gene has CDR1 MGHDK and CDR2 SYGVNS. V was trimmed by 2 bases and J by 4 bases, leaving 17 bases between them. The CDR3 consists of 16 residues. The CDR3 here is CASSEVGRTSSYGYTF. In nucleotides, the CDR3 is TGTGCCAGCAGTGAAGTGGGCCGTACATCAAGCTATGGCTACACCTTC.

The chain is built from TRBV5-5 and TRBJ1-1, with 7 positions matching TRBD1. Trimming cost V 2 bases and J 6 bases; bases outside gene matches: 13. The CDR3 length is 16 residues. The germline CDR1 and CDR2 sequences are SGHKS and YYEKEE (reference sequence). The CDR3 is CASSFYQTGKLAEAFF. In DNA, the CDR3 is TGTGCCAGCAGCTTCTACCAGACAGGGAAGTTGGCTGAAGCTTTCTTT.

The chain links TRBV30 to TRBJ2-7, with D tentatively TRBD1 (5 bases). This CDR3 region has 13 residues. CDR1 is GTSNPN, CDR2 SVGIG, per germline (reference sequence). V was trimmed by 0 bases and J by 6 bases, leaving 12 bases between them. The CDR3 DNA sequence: TGTGCCTGGAGTGTAGCAACAGGCCTCGAGCAGTACTTC. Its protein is CAWSVATGLEQYF.

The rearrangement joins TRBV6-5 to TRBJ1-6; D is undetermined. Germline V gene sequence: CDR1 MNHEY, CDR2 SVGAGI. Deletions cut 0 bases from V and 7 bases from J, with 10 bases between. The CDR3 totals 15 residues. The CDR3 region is CASSYSQQKNSPLHF. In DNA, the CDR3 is TGTGCCAGCAGTTACTCACAGCAGAAGAATTCACCCCTCCACTTT.

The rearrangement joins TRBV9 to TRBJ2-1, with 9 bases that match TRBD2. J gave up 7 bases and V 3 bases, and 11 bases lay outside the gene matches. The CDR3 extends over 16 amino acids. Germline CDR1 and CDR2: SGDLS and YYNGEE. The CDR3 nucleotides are TGTGCCAGCAGCGCCCAGGGAGCGGGAGGCCGGAATGAGCAGTTCTTC. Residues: CASSAQGAGGRNEQFF. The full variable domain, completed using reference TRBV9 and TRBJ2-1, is DSGVTQTPKHLITATGQRVTLRCSPRSGDLSVYWYQQSLDQGLQFLIQYYNGEERAKGNILERFSAQQFPDLHSELNLSSLELGDSALYFCASSAQGAGGRNEQFFGPGTRLTVL.